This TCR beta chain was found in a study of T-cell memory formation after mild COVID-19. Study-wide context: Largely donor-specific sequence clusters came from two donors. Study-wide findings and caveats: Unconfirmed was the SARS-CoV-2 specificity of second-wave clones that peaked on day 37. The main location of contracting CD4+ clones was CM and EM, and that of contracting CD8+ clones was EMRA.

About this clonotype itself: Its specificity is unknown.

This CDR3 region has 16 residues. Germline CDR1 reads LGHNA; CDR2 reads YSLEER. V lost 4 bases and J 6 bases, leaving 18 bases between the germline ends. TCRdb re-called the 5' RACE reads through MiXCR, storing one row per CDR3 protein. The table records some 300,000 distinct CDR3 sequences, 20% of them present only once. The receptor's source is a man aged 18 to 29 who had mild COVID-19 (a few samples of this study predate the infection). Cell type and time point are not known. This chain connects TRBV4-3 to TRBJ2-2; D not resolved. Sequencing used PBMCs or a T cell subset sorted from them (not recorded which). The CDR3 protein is CASSPSQKWLAGELFF. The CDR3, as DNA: TGCGCCAGCAGCCCGAGCCAGAAGTGGCTAGCCGGGGAGCTGTTTTTT.